Sequencing of this T cell receptor (beta chain) was carried out in a study of monozygotic twins with inflammatory bowel disease. Study outcomes and limitations: Fewer shared clonotypes with others were found in IBD patients than in healthy twins, especially with disease activity. A single strong clonotype or signal linked to IBD was not supported.

UMIs that had a 6-nucleotide sample barcode were put in using template switching. TCRdb reworked the 5' RACE reads into one entry per CDR3 protein, no DNA. The sample's table shows about 200,000 distinct CDR3 sequences. Germline CDR1 and CDR2: SEHNR and FQNEAQ (reference sequence). CDR3 length equals 14 residues. To note about this clonotype: Its antigen remains unknown.

This TCR came from a human donor with ulcerative colitis or Crohn's disease, or a healthy co-twin of an affected twin (not recorded which). The source material was blood. The chain couples TRBV7-9 to TRBJ2-3; TCRdb picks TRBD1, but there is no DNA to check that call. The CDR3 sequence is CASSQTTDREAQYF.